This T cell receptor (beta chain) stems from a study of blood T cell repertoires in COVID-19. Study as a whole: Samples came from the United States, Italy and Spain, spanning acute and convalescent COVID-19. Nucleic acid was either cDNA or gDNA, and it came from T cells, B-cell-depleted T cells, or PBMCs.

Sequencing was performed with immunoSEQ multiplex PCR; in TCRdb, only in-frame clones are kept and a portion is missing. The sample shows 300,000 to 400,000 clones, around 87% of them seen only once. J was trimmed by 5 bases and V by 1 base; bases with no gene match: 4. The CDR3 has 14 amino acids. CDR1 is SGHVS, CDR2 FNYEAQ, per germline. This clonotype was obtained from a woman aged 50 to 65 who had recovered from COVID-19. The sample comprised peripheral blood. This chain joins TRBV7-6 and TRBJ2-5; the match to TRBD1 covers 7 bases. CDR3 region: CASSLEGGGETQYF. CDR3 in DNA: TGTGCCAGCAGCTTAGAAGGGGGCGGGGAGACCCAGTACTTC.